Sequencing of this T cell receptor (beta chain) was carried out in a study of blood T cell repertoires in COVID-19. For the study at large: The analysed material was cDNA or gDNA that came from T cells, B-cell-depleted T cells, or PBMCs.

Trimming removed 1 base from V and 0 bases from J, with 7 bases in between. The CDR3 contains 14 residues. Germline-derived CDR1 and CDR2 are SEHNR and FQNEAQ (reference sequence). The table lists this clone with a few counts. Per the study methods: Estimates of nucleated cell counts were drawn from the amplification of reference gene primers. Profiling relied on immunoSEQ multiplex PCR, and the TCRdb table lists in-frame clones only, not all of them. That table supplies the V and J calls and clone size; D and trimming were determined from the DNA. The sample carries approximately 180,000 clones, roughly 80% recorded once. Participants were placed into cohorts based on the clinical history they reported.

This sequence joins TRBV7-9 and TRBJ2-7; D may be TRBD1 (5 bases). Sequencing used PBMCs or T cells enriched from blood (not recorded which). The receptor comes from an older woman with acute COVID-19. The chain's CDR3 is CASSLVDTSYEQYF. The CDR3 bases are TGTGCCAGCAGCTTAGTGGACACCTCCTACGAGCAGTACTTC.